Below, 8 T cell receptor beta chains from the same sample are listed, as sequenced in a study of T cells in Graves' hyperthyroidism and ophthalmopathy. Using RNA transcripts as the source, TCR beta CDR3 regions were amplified. RT-PCR in the first round (using the HTBI primer set) targeted the TCR CDR3. MiXCR was run by TCRdb on the multiplex PCR reads, yielding one entry per CDR3 protein. This repertoire shows nearly 750,000 distinct CDR3 sequences, just over 35% found once; its top ten account for around 30%. Sequencing was performed on blood. Source of these receptors: a woman aged 40 to 50 with Graves' hyperthyroidism.

The chain couples TRBV6-2 or TRBV6-3 to TRBJ1-1, with D perhaps TRBD1 (5 bases). From germline, CDR1 is MNHEY and CDR2 SVGEGT. V was cut by 2 bases and J by 3 bases, with 13 bases left in between. The CDR3 length is 15 residues. CDR3 amino acids: CASSYPQGSDTEAFF. CDR3 coding DNA: TGTGCCAGCAGTTACCCGCAGGGATCTGACACTGAAGCTTTCTTT.

This clonotype was recorded many times. The V and J genes are TRBV2 and TRBJ2-2; D might be TRBD1 or TRBD2, each matching 5 bases. The CDR3 consists of 15 residues. CDR1 is SNHLY and CDR2 is FYNNEI in the germline V gene. Trimming removed 4 bases from V and 4 bases from J, with 13 bases in between. For the CDR3, the DNA is TGTGCCAGCAGTGGGGGGTCGGCCGGCACCGGGGAGCTGTTTTTT. Protein sequence: CASSGGSAGTGELFF.

This clonotype was seen a few times. The rearrangement joins TRBV19 to TRBJ1-1; D is undetermined. Germline V CDR1 and CDR2: LNHDA, SQIVND (reference sequence). The CDR3 spans 14 residues. V dropped 6 bases and J dropped 1 base, with 12 bases sitting between them. CDR3 coding DNA: TGTGCCAGTAGCGGTGGTTGGAAGAACACTGAAGCTTTCTTT. This gives the protein CASSGGWKNTEAFF.

The chain combines TRBV6-5 with TRBJ1-3, with TRBD1 identical over 8 bases. V shed 4 bases and J 0 bases; nucleotides not matched to a gene: 5. CDR1 and CDR2 from the germline V gene are MNHEY and SVGAGI. The CDR3 covers 16 residues. Here the CDR3 reads CASSSGTGSSGNTIYF. For the CDR3, the DNA is TGTGCCAGCAGTTCAGGGACAGGATCCTCTGGAAACACCATATATTTT.

Only one count was recorded for this clonotype. The chain employs TRBV6-2 or TRBV6-3 and TRBJ1-2; no firm D call. The CDR3 is 20 amino acids. Germline-derived CDR1 and CDR2 are MNHEY and SVGEGT. The V and J ends lost 7 bases and 0 bases respectively, with 30 bases between them. In DNA, the CDR3 is TGTGCCAGCACCTACCAAAGACCCTGGGAAGCCAGTGATCCTAACTATGGCTACACCTTC. This codes for CASTYQRPWEASDPNYGYTF.

Worth noting for this clonotype: Being one base from a much bigger clone, this may be a read error. The chain joins TRBV7-2 to TRBJ2-2, with a possible D match to TRBD2 (5 bases). V lost 4 bases and J 5 bases, leaving 11 bases between the germline ends. CDR3 length equals 14 residues. Per germline, CDR1 SGHTA and CDR2 FQGNSA. This chain's CDR3 is CASSYGEMTGELFF. DNA for the CDR3: TGTGCCAGCAGCTACGGGGAAATGACCGGGGAGCTGTTTTTT. The variable domain in full, completed from reference TRBV7-2 and TRBJ2-2, reads GAGVSQSPSNKVTEKGKDVELRCDPISGHTALYWYRQSLGQGLEFLIYFQGNSAPDKSGLPSDRFSAERTGGSVSTLTIQRTQQEDSAVYLCASSYGEMTGELFFGEGSRLTVL.

The chain is built from TRBV4-1 and TRBJ1-2; 7 nucleotides agree with TRBD1. After removal of 1 base from V and 4 bases from J, the junction contained 6 bases not matched to a gene. Per the germline V gene, CDR1 is MGHRA and CDR2 is YSYEKL. This CDR3 spans 15 amino acids. CDR3 region: CASSQVGTVPYGYTF. The CDR3 DNA reads TGCGCCAGCAGCCAAGTTGGGACAGTTCCCTATGGCTACACCTTC.

On this clonotype itself: This likely comes from a read error, as the CDR3 has no conserved phenylalanine or tryptophan at its end. The V gene is TRBV7-9, the J gene TRBJ2-5, with D perhaps TRBD1 (6 bases). V was clipped by 0 bases and J by 4 bases, with 12 bases between them. From germline, CDR1 is SEHNR and CDR2 FQNEAQ (reference sequence). This CDR3 region has 15 residues. As DNA, the CDR3 is TGTGCCAGCAGCTTAGCTAGGGCCAGGGGAGAGACCCAGTACTAC. It translates to CASSLARARGETQYY.